These 8 T cell receptor beta chains came from one sample sequenced in a study of follicular helper T cells after annual influenza vaccination. The data were produced by immunoSEQ multiplex PCR, yet TCRdb's version contains in-frame clones alone and is incomplete. The table records fewer than 9,000 clones, 65% to 90% of them present only once. Documented time point: 2014-2015 season, pre-vaccination. Source: CXCR5+ CD38- circulating T follicular helper cells from blood, taken on the day of influenza vaccination. Described subset: circulating Tfh, non-naive CD4+CXCR5+PD-1+ (ICOS+CD38+ or ICOS-CD38-). The receptors shown here come from an adult who received the influenza vaccine.

V is TRBV15 and J is TRBJ1-6, with D hard to call. CDR1 is LNHNV, CDR2 YYDKDF, per germline (reference sequence). The CDR3 has 12 residues. Trimming cost V 3 bases and J 8 bases, with 5 bases left between them. In DNA, the CDR3 is TGTGCCACCAGCAGCCAAGATTCACCCCTCCACTTT. This codes for CATSSQDSPLHF.

V usage is TRBV11-2 and J usage is TRBJ1-2; D perhaps matches TRBD1 (6 bases). From germline, CDR1 is SGHAT and CDR2 FQNNGV. The CDR3 is 14 residues long. Trimming cost V 5 bases and J 5 bases, with 15 bases left between them. The CDR3 is CASSPIGTHYGYTF. In nucleotides, the CDR3 is TGTGCCAGCAGCCCCATCGGGACACATTATGGCTACACCTTC.

This clone appeared once. The chain is built from TRBV19 and TRBJ1-1; tentative D call: TRBD1 (5 bases). The V end was cut by 5 bases, the J end by 5 bases, with 12 bases between. Looked up from germline, CDR1 is LNHDA and CDR2 is SQIVND (reference sequence). There are 13 residues in the CDR3. CDR3 in DNA: TGTGCCAGTAGTTTTGGGGGGAGGACTGAAGCTTTCTTT. Residues: CASSFGGRTEAFF.

The chain is built from TRBV10-1 and TRBJ2-1; TRBD2 matches 9 bases. Trimming at V came to 4 bases and at J to 6 bases, leaving 7 bases not matched to a gene. The CDR3 is 15 residues long. Germline V gene lookup returns CDR1 WNHNN and CDR2 SYGVQD (reference sequence). The CDR3, as DNA: TGCGCCAGCAGTGTTGCGGGGGGGTTAGGCAATGAGCAGTTCTTC. Its translation is CASSVAGGLGNEQFF.

The chain uses TRBV5-4 and TRBJ2-4; possibly TRBD1 or TRBD2 for D (7 bases each). V lost 3 bases and J lost 3, with 10 bases in between. The germline V gene encodes CDR1 SGHNT and CDR2 YYREEE (reference sequence). CDR3 length equals 14 residues. CDR3 DNA: TGTGCCAGCAGCTCAGGGGGGGTCAAAAACATTCAGTACTTC. Protein product: CASSSGGVKNIQYF. Filled out from reference TRBV5-4 and TRBJ2-4, the complete variable domain reads ETGVTQSPTHLIKTRGQQVTLRCSSQSGHNTVSWYQQALGQGPQFIFQYYREEENGRGNFPPRFSGLQFPNYSSELNVNALELDDSALYLCASSSGGVKNIQYFGAGTRLSVL.

The V gene is TRBV30, the J gene TRBJ1-1; D gene unclear. CDR1 is GTSNPN and CDR2 is SVGIG in the germline V gene (reference sequence). CDR3 length: 13 amino acids. The V gene lost 3 bases and the J gene lost 5 bases, with 13 bases spanning the gap. In DNA, the CDR3 is TGTGCCTGGAGCGAGACACTCGAGACTGAAGCTTTCTTT. This gives the protein CAWSETLETEAFF.

In this sample, this clone turned up once. V and J are TRBV5-8 and TRBJ2-5; TRBD2 matches at 7 bases. The length of the CDR3 is 15 residues. CDR1 is SGHTS, CDR2 YDEGEE, per germline. After removal of 4 bases from V and 2 bases from J, the junction contained 8 bases not matched to a gene. The CDR3 loop is CASSREVTAQETQYF. Written as DNA, the CDR3 is TGTGCCAGCAGCCGGGAGGTGACAGCACAAGAGACCCAGTACTTC.

V gene TRBV10-3 combines with J gene TRBJ2-7; 8 bases align to TRBD1. V lost 6 bases, J lost 5 bases, and 6 bases stayed unmatched. CDR3 length: 13 residues. Germline CDR1 and CDR2: ENHRY and SYGVKD. CDR3 residues: CAIRETGDNEQYF. CDR3 coding DNA: TGTGCCATCAGGGAGACAGGGGATAACGAGCAGTACTTC.